Following are 29 T cell receptor beta chains from one sample sequenced in a study of identical twins. MiXCR, applied by TCRdb to the 5' RACE reads, yields one record per CDR3 protein. Among under 300,000 distinct CDR3 sequences, about 13% were seen once, and the ten largest hold about 4.1%. These data are also associated with another study on yellow fever vaccine responses in identical twins.

The sample consisted of memory (CD45RO+) T cells sorted from blood. The source of these receptors is a woman in her late teens or twenties in good health.

J is TRBJ2-3 and V is TRBV10-3, with a weak D call TRBD1 (5 bases). The CDR3 covers 13 residues. Trimming cost V 7 bases and J 1 base, with 9 bases left between them. CDR1 is ENHRY and CDR2 is SYGVKD in the germline V gene. This CDR3 reads CAIKRQRTDTQYF. CDR3 nucleotides: TGTGCCATCAAGAGACAGCGCACAGATACGCAGTATTTT.

This clonotype was seen only a few times. The chain carries TRBV11-2 and TRBJ1-4; D not certain. The CDR3 contains 13 residues. The V gene lost 3 bases and the J gene lost 7 bases, with 9 bases spanning the gap. From germline, CDR1 is SGHAT and CDR2 FQNNGV. CDR3 DNA: TGTGCCAGCAGCTTCGGGTACGGTGAAAAACTGTTTTTT. It encodes CASSFGYGEKLFF.

This rearrangement joins TRBV6-2 or TRBV6-3 to TRBJ2-3; 10 nucleotides agree with TRBD2. Germline CDR1 MNHEY, CDR2 SVGEGT. The ends lost 0 bases at V and 1 base at J; junction bases unmatched: 10. The CDR3 length is 19 residues. This CDR3 is CASSYSRSLAGARTDTQYF. The CDR3 nucleotides are TGTGCCAGCAGTTACTCGAGGTCCCTAGCGGGAGCCCGCACAGATACGCAGTATTTT.

The genes are TRBV6-2 or TRBV6-3 and TRBJ2-3; 13 bases are a match to TRBD2. Germline CDR1 and CDR2: MNHEY and SVGEGT. Trimming cost V 7 bases and J 1 base; bases outside gene matches: 5. CDR3 size: 16 residues. CDR3 loop: CASTGTSGTRTDTQYF. The CDR3 DNA reads as TGTGCCAGCACCGGGACTAGCGGGACCCGCACAGATACGCAGTATTTT.

The chain joins TRBV9 to TRBJ2-1, with TRBD2 identical over 11 bases. The CDR3 is made up of 16 amino acids. Trimming removed 0 bases from V and 6 bases from J; junction bases left unmatched: 5. Looked up from germline, CDR1 is SGDLS and CDR2 is YYNGEE. DNA of the CDR3: TGTGCCAGCAGCGTAGCTACTAGCGGGGGATTCAATGAGCAGTTCTTC. Protein product: CASSVATSGGFNEQFF.

In this sample, this clonotype turned up a few times. The chain combines TRBV24-1 with TRBJ2-1; D may be TRBD2 (5 bases). Per germline, CDR1 KGHDR and CDR2 SFDVKD. The CDR3 spans 16 residues. The ends were cut back, 4 bases at V and 0 bases at J, with 12 bases in the middle. CDR3 protein: CATSDPSGVSYNEQFF. Here the CDR3 DNA reads TGTGCCACCAGTGACCCCAGCGGAGTCTCCTACAATGAGCAGTTCTTC.

The chain has TRBV28 and TRBJ2-4; a possible D gene is TRBD1 (6 bases). CDR3 length: 13 amino acids. Looked up from germline, CDR1 is MDHEN and CDR2 is SYDVKM. V gave up 6 bases and J gave up 6 bases, with 12 bases separating them. CDR3 coding DNA: TGTGCCAGCAGCCAGGGGAGAGGAAACATTCAGTACTTC. As protein: CASSQGRGNIQYF.

V usage is TRBV21-1 and J usage is TRBJ1-1. TRBV21-1 is a pseudogene. The length of the CDR3 is 14 residues. CDR3 bases: TGTGCCAGCCCAAAGAGGAGGGTAAACACTGAAGCTTTCTTT. This translates into CASPKRRVNTEAFF.

The chain combines TRBV7-9 with TRBJ2-2; 7 positions match TRBD1. The V and J ends lost 4 bases and 2 bases, in that order; junction bases with no gene match: 4. CDR1 SEHNR and CDR2 FQNEAQ come from the germline V gene (reference sequence). The CDR3 contains 15 residues. CDR3 in amino acids: CASSSGQENTGELFF. The CDR3 DNA reads as TGTGCCAGCAGCTCTGGACAGGAAAACACCGGGGAGCTGTTTTTT.

The chain combines TRBV5-6 with TRBJ2-1, with 9 bases lining up with TRBD2. The trim removed 0 bases at V and 7 bases at J, leaving 8 bases unmatched. Germline CDR1 reads SGHDT; CDR2 reads YYEEEE. CDR3 size: 16 residues. CDR3 in DNA: TGTGCCAGCAGCTTGGTTTGGCGGGGGGGCTCTAATGAGCAGTTCTTC. This translates into CASSLVWRGGSNEQFF.

The chain is built from TRBV10-3 and TRBJ2-1; D perhaps matches TRBD2 (6 bases). CDR3 length: 16 residues. V was shortened by 5 bases and J by 1 base, with 15 bases between the two germline ends. The germline CDR1 and CDR2 sequences are ENHRY and SYGVKD. In DNA, the CDR3 is TGTGCCATCAGTTTTGGGAATGCGGGGTCCTACAATGAGCAGTTCTTC. As protein: CAISFGNAGSYNEQFF.

The sample holds a few counts of this clonotype. The chain uses TRBV20-1 and TRBJ2-5; TRBD2 agrees at 7 bases. CDR3 length equals 15 residues. In germline, CDR1 is DFQATT, CDR2 SNEGSKA (reference sequence). Unmatched junction bases numbered 14, after V lost 5 bases and J lost 5 bases. CDR3 sequence: CSAPLRPSGPETQYF. CDR3 bases: TGCAGTGCTCCCCTCCGGCCTAGCGGACCGGAGACCCAGTACTTC.

J is TRBJ2-3 and V is TRBV20-1, with 9 bases lining up with TRBD2. The CDR3 is 13 amino acids. Trimming cost V 6 bases and J 4 bases; bases outside gene matches: 5. Looked up from germline, CDR1 is DFQATT and CDR2 is SNEGSKA (reference sequence). CDR3 sequence (DNA): TGCAGTGCCGAAGCGGGGGGTCCAGATACGCAGTATTTT. Translated, it gives CSAEAGGPDTQYF.

This clonotype occurred many times. Germline and junction disagree at one end, which may indicate a read error. This rearrangement joins TRBV7-7 to TRBJ2-2, with D unresolved. The CDR3 totals 12 residues. CDR1 and CDR2 from the germline V gene are SSHAT and FNYEAQ (reference sequence). The CDR3 region is CASSLAGGELFF. The CDR3 coding sequence is TGTGCTAGCAGCTTAGCAGGCGGGGAGCTGTTTTTT.

This clonotype was observed many times. This chain connects TRBV29-1 to TRBJ2-5; 7 bases fit TRBD1. Germline CDR1 SQVTM, CDR2 ANQGSEA. The V segment lost 4 bases and the J segment 5 bases; nucleotides outside the gene matches: 7. The CDR3 runs to 13 residues. CDR3 in amino acids: CSVGDSPGETQYF. The CDR3 DNA reads TGCAGCGTTGGGGACAGCCCGGGCGAGACCCAGTACTTC.

This clonotype was recorded a few times. J is TRBJ1-6 and V is TRBV2; D is possibly TRBD1 (5 bases). V gave up 3 bases and J gave up 9 bases, with 9 bases separating them. Per germline, CDR1 SNHLY and CDR2 FYNNEI. The CDR3 runs to 13 residues. CDR3 nucleotides: TGTGCCAGCAGTGATAATAGGGGTTCACCCCTCCACTTT. This codes for CASSDNRGSPLHF. The full variable domain, in which reference TRBV2 and TRBJ1-6 provide the parts outside the CDR3, is EPEVTQTPSHQVTQMGQEVILRCVPISNHLYFYWYRQILGQKVEFLVSFYNNEISEKSEIFDDQFSVERPDGSNFTLKIRSTKLEDSAMYFCASSDNRGSPLHFGNGTRLTVT.

This clonotype was seen at least ten times. The J gene is TRBJ2-3, the V gene TRBV3-1, with 7 nucleotides matching TRBD2. The CDR3 is 14 residues long. Germline V CDR1 and CDR2: LGHDT, YNNKEL (reference sequence). The V gene end was trimmed by 4 bases and the J gene end by 4 bases; junction bases not matched to a gene: 5. The CDR3 DNA reads TGTGCCAGCAGCCTTGGGGAGGGATCAGATACGCAGTATTTT. Its translation: CASSLGEGSDTQYF.

The chain couples TRBV7-6 to TRBJ2-1, with 10 bases lining up with TRBD2. Germline lookup yields CDR1 SGHVS and CDR2 FNYEAQ. This CDR3 has 15 amino acids. Germline trimming cut 2 bases from V and 9 bases from J; bases unmatched to any gene: 7. DNA for the CDR3: TGTGCCAGCAGCTTACAAGCGGGGGGGCGTAGTGAGCAGTTCTTC. It encodes CASSLQAGGRSEQFF.

Many counts were recorded for this clonotype. The chain couples TRBV3-1 to TRBJ2-5, with D uncertain. Trimming removed 6 bases from V and 2 bases from J, with 7 bases in between. There are 12 residues in the CDR3. The germline CDR1 and CDR2 sequences are LGHDT and YNNKEL (reference sequence). The CDR3 region is CASRGKQETQYF. For the CDR3, the DNA is TGTGCCAGCAGGGGTAAACAAGAGACCCAGTACTTC.

The chain couples TRBV30 to TRBJ1-6; 7 bases are a match to TRBD1. The CDR3 runs 13 residues. V was pared by 5 bases and J by 9 bases, with 7 bases of the junction left unmatched. Germline loops: CDR1 GTSNPN, CDR2 SVGIG (reference sequence). The CDR3 DNA follows: TGTGCCTGGGGTCGACAGGGAGGTTCACCCCTCCACTTT. Translating gives CAWGRQGGSPLHF.

This clonotype was seen a few times. The chain links TRBV11-3 to TRBJ2-7; D gene unclear. V was cut by 2 bases and J by 2 bases, with 7 bases left in between. This CDR3 region has 13 residues. Germline lookup yields CDR1 SGHNT and CDR2 YENEEA. The CDR3 DNA is TGTGCCAGCAGCTTAAGAGGTGCCTACGAGCAGTACTTC. Protein product: CASSLRGAYEQYF.

The rearrangement uses TRBV11-2 and TRBJ2-2; D is ambiguous. The germline CDR1 and CDR2 sequences are SGHAT and FQNNGV. This CDR3 comprises 14 residues. Deletions cut 1 base from V and 7 bases from J, with 10 bases between. CDR3 in amino acids: CASSLVGPGGELFF. The CDR3 DNA follows: TGTGCCAGCAGCTTAGTCGGCCCCGGCGGGGAGCTGTTTTTT.

This sequence joins TRBV27 and TRBJ1-1, with TRBD1 as a possible D gene (6 bases). V was cut by 6 bases and J by 4 bases, with 12 bases left in between. Looked up from germline, CDR1 is MNHEY and CDR2 is SMNVEV (reference sequence). This CDR3 region has 13 residues. In nucleotides, the CDR3 is TGTGCCAGCAGAAACAGGGCTCTCACTGAAGCTTTCTTT. Translated, it gives CASRNRALTEAFF.

The chain recombines TRBV7-9 with TRBJ1-4; weak D call: TRBD1 (6 bases). CDR1 is SEHNR and CDR2 is FQNEAQ in the germline V gene (reference sequence). The ends were cut back, 0 bases at V and 7 bases at J, with 12 bases in the middle. The CDR3 spans 15 residues. The CDR3 reads CASSLATGTGEKLFF. CDR3 nucleotides: TGTGCCAGCAGCTTAGCCACAGGGACCGGTGAAAAACTGTTTTTT.

The chain combines TRBV30 with TRBJ2-3, with unresolved D. V was shortened by 4 bases and J by 4 bases, with 9 bases between the two germline ends. CDR1 is GTSNPN and CDR2 is SVGIG in the germline V gene (reference sequence). CDR3 size: 12 residues. The CDR3 here is CAWTPWADTQYF. The DNA of the CDR3 is TGTGCCTGGACACCTTGGGCAGATACGCAGTATTTT.

This clonotype was seen more than once but under ten times. The chain joins TRBV29-1 to TRBJ2-2; 8 bases fit TRBD1. Germline V lookup: CDR1 SQVTM, CDR2 ANQGSEA. There are 15 residues in the CDR3. The trim removed 2 bases at V and 4 bases at J, leaving 6 bases unmatched. The CDR3 region is CSVERAGGFTGELFF. CDR3 nucleotides: TGCAGCGTTGAAAGGGCAGGGGGCTTCACCGGGGAGCTGTTTTTT.

This clonotype was detected ten times or more. The rearrangement links TRBV5-1 to TRBJ2-1; 8 nucleotides match TRBD1. The germline V gene encodes CDR1 SGHRS and CDR2 YFSETQ. J was trimmed by 8 bases and V by 5 bases; bases with no gene match: 6. This CDR3 has 13 residues. CDR3 sequence (DNA): TGCGCCAGCAGTTTCGACAGGGGCGATGAGCAGTTCTTC. Translation: CASSFDRGDEQFF.

This clonotype was counted at least ten times. The gene calls are TRBV6-4 and TRBJ2-3, with TRBD2 matching 10 bases. V trimming: 4 bases; J trimming: 4 bases; junction bases outside the gene matches: 2. The CDR3 has 14 residues. Germline V gives CDR1 MRHNA, CDR2 SNTAGT. The CDR3 loop is CASSVAGGADTQYF. CDR3 DNA sequence: TGTGCCAGCAGTGTAGCGGGAGGAGCAGATACGCAGTATTTT.

This clonotype appeared a few times. V and J are TRBV6-5 and TRBJ2-3; D is undetermined. Per germline, CDR1 MNHEY and CDR2 SVGAGI. V gave up 4 bases and J gave up 6 bases, with 8 bases separating them. There are 12 residues in the CDR3. CDR3 DNA: TGTGCCAGCAGTTCGGATGGGGATACGCAGTATTTT. Residues: CASSSDGDTQYF.